This TCR beta chain comes out of a study of regulatory T cells in long-lasting Graves disease. The CDR3 consists of 12 residues. Germline loops: CDR1 DFQATT, CDR2 SNEGSKA (reference sequence). V was pared by 6 bases and J by 0 bases, with 8 bases between. Building the TCR beta libraries relied on iRepertoire HTBI primers, and CDR3 regions underwent Arm-PCR. TCRdb re-called the multiplex PCR reads with MiXCR, one entry per CDR3 protein. This table has around 250,000 distinct CDR3 sequences, around a sixth appearing once. Noted time point: newly diagnosed GD, antithyroid drugs for less than 3 months. After RNA was extracted from PBMCs, the TCR library was made from it. Patients came through an endocrinology department, and that department was in Xi'an, China. These records were also assigned to another study, of T cells in Graves' hyperthyroidism and ophthalmopathy. In that study: TCR CDR3 underwent first-round RT-PCR with the HTBI primer set.

This material consisted of peripheral blood mononuclear cells (PBMCs), taken at new diagnosis, from a patient treated with antithyroid drugs. The rearrangement links TRBV20-1 to TRBJ1-1; a weak D match, TRBD1 (5 bases). The receptor was isolated from a woman in her thirties with Graves disease. The DNA for the CDR3 is TGCAGTGCCCAGGGAATGAACACTGAAGCTTTCTTT. It codes for CSAQGMNTEAFF.